This entry is about one T cell receptor (beta chain). Using immunoSEQ multiplex PCR, the repertoire was profiled, and TCRdb retains in-frame clones only, with some absent. Found here are about 180,000 clones, 65% to 90% of them singletons; the top ten hold roughly 9.1%. This sample was taken from a study of blood T cell repertoires in COVID-19. The wider study: The United States, Italy and Spain supplied acute and convalescent COVID-19 samples. The analysed material was cDNA or gDNA that came from T cells, B-cell-depleted T cells, or PBMCs.

CDR1 SQVTM and CDR2 ANQGSEA come from the germline V gene. V was clipped by 2 bases and J by 5 bases; unmatched bases: 9. CDR3 length: 14 amino acids. Material for sequencing was peripheral blood. This chain uses TRBV29-1 with TRBJ2-7; the match to TRBD1 covers 7 bases. The receptor was isolated from a man aged 50-59 years with active or convalescent COVID-19. The DNA of the CDR3 is TGCAGCGTTGAATCAGGGGGAGTTTACGACGAGCAGTACTTC. Translated: CSVESGGVYDEQYF.